The text below deals with one T cell receptor (beta chain). The target antigen is unknown. CDR1 and CDR2 (germline): MNHEY, SVGAGI. CDR3 size: 13 residues. V was pared by 5 bases and J by 4 bases, with 9 bases between. Sequencing used immunoSEQ multiplex PCR; TCRdb keeps in-frame clones, though not all of them. The sample includes about 58,000 clones, 80% to 90% of them seen just once. The data originate from a study of OX40 agonist ivuxolimab in advanced cancers. Overall study context: Ivuxolimab was administered intravenously to patients at 0.01 to 10 mg/kg every 2 weeks. Overall study findings and caveats: Partial responders at 0.1-3.0 mg/kg had among the lowest clonal expansion.

This chain connects TRBV6-5 to TRBJ2-1; tentative D call: TRBD1 (5 bases). Here the sequenced sample was CD4+ or CD8+ T cells sorted from blood, taken in a trial of the OX40 agonist ivuxolimab. This receptor was taken from an adult with an advanced solid tumor such as melanoma, head and neck, liver or kidney cancer. This chain's CDR3 is CASSLTGYNEQFF. CDR3 sequence (DNA): TGTGCCAGCAGTCTAACAGGTTACAATGAGCAGTTCTTC.